This T cell receptor beta chain was profiled in a study of T cells in Graves' hyperthyroidism and ophthalmopathy. Points from the study as a whole: The model forecast ophthalmopathy, anticipating it by a median around 6.5 months before onset.

Among the patients, aged 18 to 65, hyperthyroidism was newly diagnosed and had lasted under 2 months. Germline CDR1 is SGHRS and CDR2 is YFSETQ. J was trimmed by 0 bases and V by 5 bases; bases with no gene match: 13. The CDR3 runs to 17 residues. In this sample, this clonotype turned up many times. As yet, its antigen is unknown. RNA transcripts provided the source from which TCR beta CDR3 regions were amplified. Researchers ran a first-round RT-PCR on the TCR CDR3 using the HTBI primer set. TCRdb re-called the multiplex PCR reads through MiXCR, storing one row per CDR3 protein. Of some 250,000 distinct CDR3 sequences in the sample, nearly 15% were seen once.

This sequence originates from a woman in her fifties or sixties with Graves' hyperthyroidism that later progressed to Graves' ophthalmopathy. The V call is TRBV5-1, the J call TRBJ2-7; TRBD2 agrees at 8 bases. The sample was blood. For the CDR3, the DNA is TGCGCCAGCAGTTACGACCGGGGGGGAGTCATCTCCTACGAGCAGTACTTC. Protein product: CASSYDRGGVISYEQYF.